The TCR beta chain described here comes from a study of blood T cell repertoires in COVID-19. Looking at the study overall: Acute and convalescent COVID-19 samples came from the United States, Italy and Spain. PBMCs, B-cell-depleted T cells, or T cells provided the cDNA or gDNA that made up the material.

In the authors' methods: Amplification with reference gene primers provided the estimates of nucleated cell counts. Using immunoSEQ multiplex PCR, the repertoire was profiled, and TCRdb retains in-frame clones only, with some absent. V and J calls and clone size are as listed in that table; D and trimming were resolved from the DNA. Among fewer than 200,000 clones, roughly 89% were seen once, and the ten largest hold around 1%. Sequencing used peripheral blood. This receptor was identified in a woman in her late teens or twenties who had recovered from COVID-19.

The CDR3 DNA sequence: TGTGCCAGCAGCTTATGGGCCGGGGACACCGGGGAGCTGTTTTTT. Amino acids: CASSLWAGDTGELFF. The chain links TRBV7-8 to TRBJ2-2; maybe TRBD2 (5 bases). The CDR3 has 15 amino acids. Trimming took 2 bases from V and 3 from J, leaving 10 bases between them. Germline CDR1 SGHVS, CDR2 FQNEAQ.